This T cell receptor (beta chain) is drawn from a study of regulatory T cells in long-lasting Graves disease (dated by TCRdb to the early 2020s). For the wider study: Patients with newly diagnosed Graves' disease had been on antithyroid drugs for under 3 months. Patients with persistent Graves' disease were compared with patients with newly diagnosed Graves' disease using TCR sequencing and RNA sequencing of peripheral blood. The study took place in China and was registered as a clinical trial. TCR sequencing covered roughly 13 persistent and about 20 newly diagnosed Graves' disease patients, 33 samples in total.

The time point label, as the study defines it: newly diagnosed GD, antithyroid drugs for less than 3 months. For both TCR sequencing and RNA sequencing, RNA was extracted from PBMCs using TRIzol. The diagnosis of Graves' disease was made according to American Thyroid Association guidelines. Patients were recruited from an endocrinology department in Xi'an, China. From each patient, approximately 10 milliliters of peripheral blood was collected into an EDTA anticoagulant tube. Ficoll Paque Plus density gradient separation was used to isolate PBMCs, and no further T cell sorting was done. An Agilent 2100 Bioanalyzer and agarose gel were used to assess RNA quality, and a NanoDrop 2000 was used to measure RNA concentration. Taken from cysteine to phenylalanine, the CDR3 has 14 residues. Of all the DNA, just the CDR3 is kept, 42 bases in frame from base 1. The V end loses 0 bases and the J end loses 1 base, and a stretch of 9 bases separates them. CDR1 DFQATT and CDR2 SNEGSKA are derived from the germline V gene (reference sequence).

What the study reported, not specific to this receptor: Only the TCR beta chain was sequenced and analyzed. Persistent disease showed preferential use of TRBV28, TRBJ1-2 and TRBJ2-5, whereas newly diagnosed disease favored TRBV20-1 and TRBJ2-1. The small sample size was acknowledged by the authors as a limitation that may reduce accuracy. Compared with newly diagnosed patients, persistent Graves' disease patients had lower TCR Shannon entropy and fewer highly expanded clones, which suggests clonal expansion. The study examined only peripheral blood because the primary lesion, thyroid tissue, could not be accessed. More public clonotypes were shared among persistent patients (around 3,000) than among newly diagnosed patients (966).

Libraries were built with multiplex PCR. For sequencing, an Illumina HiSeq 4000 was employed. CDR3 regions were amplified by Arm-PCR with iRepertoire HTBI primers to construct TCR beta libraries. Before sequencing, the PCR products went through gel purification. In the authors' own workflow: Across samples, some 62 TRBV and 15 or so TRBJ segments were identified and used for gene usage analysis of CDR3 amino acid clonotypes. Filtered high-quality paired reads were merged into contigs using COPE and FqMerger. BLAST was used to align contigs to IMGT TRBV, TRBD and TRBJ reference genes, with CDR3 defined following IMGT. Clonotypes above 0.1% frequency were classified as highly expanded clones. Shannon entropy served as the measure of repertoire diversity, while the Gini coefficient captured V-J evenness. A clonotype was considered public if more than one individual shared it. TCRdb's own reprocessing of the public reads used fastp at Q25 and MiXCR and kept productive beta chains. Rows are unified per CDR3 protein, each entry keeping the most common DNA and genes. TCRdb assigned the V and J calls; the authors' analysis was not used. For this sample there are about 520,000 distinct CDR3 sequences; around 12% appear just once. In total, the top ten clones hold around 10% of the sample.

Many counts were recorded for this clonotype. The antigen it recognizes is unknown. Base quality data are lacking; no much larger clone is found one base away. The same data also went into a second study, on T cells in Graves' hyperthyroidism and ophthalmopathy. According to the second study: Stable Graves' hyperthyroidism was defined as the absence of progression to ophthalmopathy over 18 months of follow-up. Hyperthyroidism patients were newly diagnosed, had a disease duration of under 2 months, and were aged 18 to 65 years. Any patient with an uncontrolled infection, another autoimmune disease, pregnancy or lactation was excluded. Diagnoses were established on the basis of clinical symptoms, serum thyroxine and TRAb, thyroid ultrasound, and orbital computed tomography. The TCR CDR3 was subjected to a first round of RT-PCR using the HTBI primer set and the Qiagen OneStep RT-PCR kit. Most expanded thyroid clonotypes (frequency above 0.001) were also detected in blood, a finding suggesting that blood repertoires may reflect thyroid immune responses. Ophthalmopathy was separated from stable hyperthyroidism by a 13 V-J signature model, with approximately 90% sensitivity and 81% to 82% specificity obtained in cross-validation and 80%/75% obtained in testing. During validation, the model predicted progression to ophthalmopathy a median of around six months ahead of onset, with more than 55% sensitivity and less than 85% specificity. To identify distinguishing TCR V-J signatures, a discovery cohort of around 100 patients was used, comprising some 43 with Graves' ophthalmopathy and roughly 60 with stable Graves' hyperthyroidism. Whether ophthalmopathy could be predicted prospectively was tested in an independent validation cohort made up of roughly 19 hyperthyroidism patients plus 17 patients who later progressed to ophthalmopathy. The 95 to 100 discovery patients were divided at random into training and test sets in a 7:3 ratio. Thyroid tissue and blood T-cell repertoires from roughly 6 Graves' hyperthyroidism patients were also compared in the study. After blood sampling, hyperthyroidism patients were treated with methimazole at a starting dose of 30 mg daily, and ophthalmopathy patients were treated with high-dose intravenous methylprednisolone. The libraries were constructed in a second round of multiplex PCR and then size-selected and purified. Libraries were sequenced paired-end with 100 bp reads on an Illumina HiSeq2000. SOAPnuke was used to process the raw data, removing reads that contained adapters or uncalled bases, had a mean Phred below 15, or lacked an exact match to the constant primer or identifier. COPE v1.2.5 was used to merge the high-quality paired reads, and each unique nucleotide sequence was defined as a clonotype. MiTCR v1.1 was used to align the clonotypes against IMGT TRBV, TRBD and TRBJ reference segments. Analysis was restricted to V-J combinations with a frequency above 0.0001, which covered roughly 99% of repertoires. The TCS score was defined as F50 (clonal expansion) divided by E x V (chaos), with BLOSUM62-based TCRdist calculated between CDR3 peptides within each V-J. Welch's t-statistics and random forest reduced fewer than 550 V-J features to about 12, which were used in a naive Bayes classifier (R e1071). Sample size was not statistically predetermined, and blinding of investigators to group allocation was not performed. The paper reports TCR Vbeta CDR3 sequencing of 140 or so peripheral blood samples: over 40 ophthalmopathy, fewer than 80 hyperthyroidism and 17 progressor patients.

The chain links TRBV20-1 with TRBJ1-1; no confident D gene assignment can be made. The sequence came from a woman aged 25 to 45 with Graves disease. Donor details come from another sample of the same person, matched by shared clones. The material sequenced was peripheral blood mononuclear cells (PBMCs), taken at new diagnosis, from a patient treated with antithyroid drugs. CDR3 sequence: CSARDNQKNTEAFF. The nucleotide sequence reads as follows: TGCAGTGCTAGAGATAACCAAAAGAACACTGAAGCTTTCTTT.